Shown below are 27 T cell receptor beta chains from a single sample sequenced in a study of cytomegalovirus exposure and HLA in healthy donors. 13 Jbeta primers and 60 Vbeta primers were used for the PCR. Data came from immunoSEQ multiplex PCR; TCRdb stores just in-frame clones and leaves some out. The table for this sample gives some 70,000 clones. The sequencing input was PBMCs. All receptors derive from a man between 35 and 55 years old in good health and CMV-seronegative.

This chain links TRBV30 with TRBJ1-4; TRBD1 is a possible D gene (6 bases). The germline CDR1 and CDR2 sequences are GTSNPN and SVGIG (reference sequence). Trimming cost V 6 bases and J 10 bases, with 18 bases left between them. The CDR3 spans 13 residues. The CDR3 region is CACDSQGIGKLFF. The CDR3 region has the DNA TGTGCCTGCGACTCCCAGGGGATCGGAAAACTGTTTTTT.

The rearrangement joins TRBV5-5 to TRBJ2-1; possible D gene TRBD2, 5 bases. The CDR3 sequence is 14 residues long. V was clipped by 1 base and J by 8 bases, with 13 bases between them. Germline CDR1 and CDR2: SGHKS and YYEKEE (reference sequence). The chain's CDR3 is CASSLIGGSDEQFF. The CDR3 DNA follows: TGTGCCAGCAGCTTGATAGGTGGTAGCGATGAGCAGTTCTTC. Full variable domain (outside the CDR3, taken from reference TRBV5-5 and TRBJ2-1): DAGVTQSPTHLIKTRGQQVTLRCSPISGHKSVSWYQQVLGQGPQFIFQYYEKEERGRGNFPDRFSARQFPNYSSELNVNALLLGDSALYLCASSLIGGSDEQFFGPGTRLTVL.

This rearrangement joins TRBV11-2 to TRBJ1-2; TRBD1 matches 8 bases. The CDR3 loop spans 16 amino acids. From germline, CDR1 is SGHAT and CDR2 FQNNGV. J lost 2 bases, V lost 5 bases, and 10 bases had no gene match. In DNA, the CDR3 is TGTGCCAGCAGCCCTAGGACAGGGAGACCCAACTATGGCTACACCTTC. Translation gives CASSPRTGRPNYGYTF. Variable domain in full (rest from reference TRBV11-2 and TRBJ1-2): EAGVAQSPRYKIIEKRQSVAFWCNPISGHATLYWYQQILGQGPKLLIQFQNNGVVDDSQLPKDRFSAERLKGVDSTLKIQPAKLEDSAVYLCASSPRTGRPNYGYTFGSGTRLTVV.

This chain uses TRBV7-9 with TRBJ1-1; D gene unclear. CDR1 and CDR2 (germline): SEHNR, FQNEAQ (reference sequence). V gave up 1 base and J gave up 4 bases, with 10 bases separating them. The CDR3 sequence is 14 residues long. The CDR3 region has the DNA TGTGCCAGCAGCTTAGTCGGGGTTGGCACTGAAGCTTTCTTT. Its translation: CASSLVGVGTEAFF.

This chain joins TRBV4-2 and TRBJ1-1; D is uncertain. Germline-derived CDR1 and CDR2 are LGHNA and YNFKEQ. V was cut by 0 bases and J by 1 base, with 6 bases left in between. This CDR3 contains 14 residues. In nucleotides, the CDR3 is TGTGCCAGCAGCCAAGATGCCAGGAACACTGAAGCTTTCTTT. Translating gives CASSQDARNTEAFF.

The J gene is TRBJ1-2, the V gene TRBV19; 9 bases are a match to TRBD1. CDR1 is LNHDA, CDR2 SQIVND, per germline (reference sequence). CDR3 length equals 16 residues. J lost 2 bases, V lost 3 bases, and 7 bases had no gene match. CDR3 DNA: TGTGCCAGTAGTATTGGGACAGGGAGTTCGAACTATGGCTACACCTTC. Translated: CASSIGTGSSNYGYTF.

A word on this clone: Different DNA sequences within this sample yield the same CDR3. The genes are TRBV15 and TRBJ2-7; 9 nucleotides agree with TRBD1. J was trimmed by 3 bases and V by 3 bases; bases with no gene match: 6. Germline CDR1 and CDR2: LNHNV and YYDKDF (reference sequence). This CDR3 spans 15 amino acids. The CDR3 here is CATSSSPGQGYEQYF. For the CDR3, the DNA is TGTGCCACCAGCAGCTCTCCGGGACAGGGCTACGAGCAGTACTTC.

V is TRBV13 and J is TRBJ2-1; 10 bases fit TRBD2. The CDR3 loop spans 13 amino acids. The trim removed 6 bases at V and 9 bases at J, leaving 5 bases unmatched. CDR1 and CDR2 from the germline V gene are PRHDT and FYEKMQ (reference sequence). For the CDR3, the DNA is TGTGCCAGCAGGAGCGGGGGGGCCGGTGAGCAGTTCTTC. This sequence encodes CASRSGGAGEQFF. Variable domain in full (rest from reference TRBV13 and TRBJ2-1): AAGVIQSPRHLIKEKRETATLKCYPIPRHDTVYWYQQGPGQDPQFLISFYEKMQSDKGSIPDRFSAQQFSDYHSELNMSSLELGDSALYFCASRSGGAGEQFFGPGTRLTVL.

V and J are TRBV5-6 and TRBJ2-7, with 9 bases aligning to TRBD1. This CDR3 region has 15 residues. Trimming took 1 base from V and 7 from J; bases not matched to a gene: 9. The V gene's germline CDR1 is SGHDT and CDR2 YYEEEE. The CDR3 spells CASSLFEQGAREQYF. The CDR3 DNA reads TGTGCCAGCAGCTTGTTCGAACAGGGGGCAAGGGAGCAGTACTTC.

The V gene is TRBV11-2, the J gene TRBJ2-2; weak D call: TRBD1 (6 bases). Germline assignment: CDR1 SGHAT and CDR2 FQNNGV. The ends were cut back, 0 bases at V and 6 bases at J, with 17 bases in the middle. The CDR3 contains 17 residues. In DNA, the CDR3 is TGTGCCAGCAGCTTAGATTTACAGGGTTTTTTGTCCGGGGAGCTGTTTTTT. This translates into CASSLDLQGFLSGELFF.

CDR3 sequence: CASSEAGALTDEQYF. The CDR3, as DNA: TGTGCCAGCAGTGAAGCCGGAGCCTTGACTGACGAGCAGTACTTC. V and J are TRBV2 and TRBJ2-7; D not resolved. CDR1 is SNHLY, CDR2 FYNNEI, per germline. V was clipped by 0 bases and J by 5 bases, with 14 bases between them. The CDR3 is 15 residues long.

The gene calls are TRBV10-2 and TRBJ1-6; D may be TRBD1 (6 bases). The CDR3 spans 17 residues. The V gene's germline CDR1 is WSHSY and CDR2 SAAADI. V was clipped by 3 bases and J by 2 bases, with 14 bases between them. The CDR3: CASSDRTRDTYNSPLHF. The DNA of the CDR3 is TGCGCCAGCAGTGATAGGACCCGGGACACCTATAATTCACCCCTCCACTTT.

V is TRBV4-1 and J is TRBJ2-6; TRBD2 might be the D (6 bases). V lost 4 bases, J lost 0 bases, and 10 bases lay in between. The CDR3 consists of 16 residues. Per germline, CDR1 MGHRA and CDR2 YSYEKL. The CDR3: CASSPRAGSGANVLTF. Here the CDR3 DNA reads TGCGCCAGCAGCCCCCGAGCGGGCTCTGGGGCCAACGTCCTGACTTTC.

V and J are TRBV14 and TRBJ1-6, with D tentatively TRBD1 (6 bases). This CDR3 is built from 16 residues. Looked up from germline, CDR1 is SGHDN and CDR2 is FVKESK. V lost 5 bases, J lost 0 bases, and 11 bases lay in between. Here the CDR3 reads CASSGGQSSYNSPLHF. The CDR3 DNA reads TGTGCCAGCAGCGGAGGACAGAGCTCCTATAATTCACCCCTCCACTTT.

V and J are TRBV28 and TRBJ2-7; 7 positions agree with TRBD1. CDR1 is MDHEN and CDR2 is SYDVKM in the germline V gene. V lost 6 bases and J lost 6; bases outside the gene matches: 11. The length of the CDR3 is 14 residues. Written as DNA, the CDR3 is TGTGCCAGCAGGACCCGGACAGGTTTCTCCGAGCAGTACTTC. This translates into CASRTRTGFSEQYF.

This chain links TRBV7-2 with TRBJ2-1; D is possibly TRBD2 (5 bases). The germline CDR1 and CDR2 sequences are SGHTA and FQGNSA. The length of the CDR3 is 16 residues. The germline V and J ends were trimmed by 2 bases and 7 bases, with 18 bases remaining between them. The CDR3 protein is CASSLIRGGSRNEQFF. In DNA form, the CDR3 reads TGTGCCAGCAGCTTAATCAGAGGAGGTTCGCGTAATGAGCAGTTCTTC.

This chain links TRBV5-1 with TRBJ1-2, with D perhaps TRBD1 (6 bases). Germline loops: CDR1 SGHRS, CDR2 YFSETQ. The CDR3 covers 13 residues. Trimming cost V 2 bases and J 6 bases, with 11 bases left between them. The CDR3 reads CASSLQGKDGYTF. Here the CDR3 DNA reads TGCGCCAGCAGCTTACAGGGAAAGGATGGCTACACCTTC.

The chain carries TRBV10-3 and TRBJ1-5; D ambiguous. The germline CDR1 and CDR2 sequences are ENHRY and SYGVKD. The CDR3 has 15 residues. V lost 0 bases, J lost 4 bases, and 10 bases lay in between. The DNA of the CDR3 is TGTGCCATCAGTGAGTCTGATGGAGGAAATCAGCCCCAGCATTTT. Protein sequence: CAISESDGGNQPQHF.

This rearrangement joins TRBV5-6 to TRBJ2-7; 9 bases map to TRBD1. CDR1 is SGHDT and CDR2 is YYEEEE in the germline V gene. The CDR3 has 13 residues. J lost 6 bases, V lost 4 bases, and 5 bases had no gene match. CDR3 DNA: TGTGCCAGCAGCAAGACAGGGGGTAGCGAGCAGTACTTC. It specifies CASSKTGGSEQYF.

The chain carries TRBV19 and TRBJ1-5, with D perhaps TRBD1 (5 bases). V was trimmed by 6 bases and J by 0 bases, leaving 12 bases between them. Germline assignment: CDR1 LNHDA and CDR2 SQIVND (reference sequence). The CDR3 consists of 15 residues. The CDR3 region is CASRLTAHSNQPQHF. The CDR3 nucleotides read TGTGCCAGTAGACTGACAGCCCATAGCAATCAGCCCCAGCATTTT.

The chain employs TRBV2 and TRBJ2-7; D is unclear. Trimming stripped 6 bases from V and 1 base from J, with 4 bases between. This CDR3 is built from 11 residues. Germline V CDR1 and CDR2: SNHLY, FYNNEI. CDR3 in amino acids: CASRQSYEQYF. In DNA form, the CDR3 reads TGTGCCAGCAGACAGTCCTACGAGCAGTACTTC. Full variable domain (missing parts from reference TRBV2 and TRBJ2-7): EPEVTQTPSHQVTQMGQEVILRCVPISNHLYFYWYRQILGQKVEFLVSFYNNEISEKSEIFDDQFSVERPDGSNFTLKIRSTKLEDSAMYFCASRQSYEQYFGPGTRLTVT.

The chain joins TRBV5-5 to TRBJ1-1; no clear D. The CDR3 sequence is 15 residues long. Per germline, CDR1 SGHKS and CDR2 YYEKEE (reference sequence). V shed 0 bases and J shed 1 base, with 10 bases lying between them. DNA for the CDR3: TGTGCCAGCAGCTTGGGAGCCTCGAGGAACACTGAAGCTTTCTTT. Amino acids: CASSLGASRNTEAFF.

J is TRBJ2-6 and V is TRBV7-9, with D possibly being TRBD2 (6 bases). The CDR3 is 18 amino acids. Trimming took off 2 bases at V and 2 bases at J, with 16 bases between the two ends. Germline lookup yields CDR1 SEHNR and CDR2 FQNEAQ (reference sequence). The CDR3 is CASSLSGRRLAGANVLTF. Here the CDR3 DNA reads TGTGCCAGCAGCTTATCAGGGAGGAGGTTGGCTGGGGCCAACGTCCTGACTTTC. Variable domain in full (rest from reference TRBV7-9 and TRBJ2-6): DTGVSQNPRHKITKRGQNVTFRCDPISEHNRLYWYRQTLGQGPEFLTYFQNEAQLEKSRLLSDRFSAERPKGSFSTLEIQRTEQGDSAMYLCASSLSGRRLAGANVLTFGAGSRLTVL.

The chain combines TRBV5-1 with TRBJ2-1; 8 nucleotides agree with TRBD2. The germline V gene has CDR1 SGHRS and CDR2 YFSETQ. This CDR3 is 16 amino acids long. The trim removed 4 bases at V and 4 bases at J, leaving 10 bases unmatched. This CDR3 is CASSALAGSSYNEQFF. CDR3 sequence (DNA): TGCGCCAGCAGCGCCTTAGCGGGGTCGTCATACAATGAGCAGTTCTTC.

The J gene is TRBJ1-2, the V gene TRBV5-6, with a tentative D call TRBD1 (6 bases). The ends were cut back, 3 bases at V and 3 bases at J, with 15 bases in the middle. Germline V gene lookup returns CDR1 SGHDT and CDR2 YYEEEE. CDR3 length equals 15 residues. The CDR3 protein is CASSSSLDSHYGYTF. CDR3 in DNA: TGTGCCAGCAGCTCCTCCTTGGACAGCCACTATGGCTACACCTTC.

The chain couples TRBV29-1 to TRBJ2-2; unclear D gene. This CDR3 is 14 amino acids long. Trimming shortened V by 4 bases and J by 0 bases, and 9 bases separated the two germline ends. Germline-derived CDR1 and CDR2 are SQVTM and ANQGSEA. The CDR3 DNA reads TGCAGCGTTGTAGTGCTAGCGAACACCGGGGAGCTGTTTTTT. The encoded protein is CSVVVLANTGELFF.

V usage is TRBV2 and J usage is TRBJ1-6; 9 positions match TRBD1. With 7 bases clipped from V and 8 bases from J, the junction kept 3 bases outside the gene matches. Looked up from germline, CDR1 is SNHLY and CDR2 is FYNNEI. This CDR3 region has 13 residues. CDR3 nucleotide sequence: TGTGCCAGCAACCGGGACAGGGATTCACCCCTCCACTTT. Its translation is CASNRDRDSPLHF. Combining the CDR3 with reference TRBV2 and TRBJ1-6 gives the whole variable domain EPEVTQTPSHQVTQMGQEVILRCVPISNHLYFYWYRQILGQKVEFLVSFYNNEISEKSEIFDDQFSVERPDGSNFTLKIRSTKLEDSAMYFCASNRDRDSPLHFGNGTRLTVT.